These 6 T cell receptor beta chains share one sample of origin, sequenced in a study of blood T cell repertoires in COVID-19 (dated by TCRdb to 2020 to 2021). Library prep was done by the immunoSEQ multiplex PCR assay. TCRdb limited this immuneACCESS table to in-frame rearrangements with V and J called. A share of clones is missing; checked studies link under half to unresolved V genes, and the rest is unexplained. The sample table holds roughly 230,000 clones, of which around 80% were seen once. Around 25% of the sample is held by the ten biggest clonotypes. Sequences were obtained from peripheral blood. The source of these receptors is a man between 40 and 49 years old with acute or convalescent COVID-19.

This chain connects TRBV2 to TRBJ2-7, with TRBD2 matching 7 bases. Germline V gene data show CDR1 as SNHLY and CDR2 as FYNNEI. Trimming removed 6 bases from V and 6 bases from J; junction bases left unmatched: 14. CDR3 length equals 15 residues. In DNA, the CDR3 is TGTGCCAGCAGAGGAGTAGCGGGTCCTTGGCTCGAGCAGTACTTC. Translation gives CASRGVAGPWLEQYF.

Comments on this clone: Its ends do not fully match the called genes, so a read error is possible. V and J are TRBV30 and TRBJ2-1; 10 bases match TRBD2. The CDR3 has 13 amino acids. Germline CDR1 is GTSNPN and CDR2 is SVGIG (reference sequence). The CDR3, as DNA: TGTGTCTGGACTAGCGGCGCGGGCAATGAGCAGTTCTTC. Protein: CVWTSGAGNEQFF.

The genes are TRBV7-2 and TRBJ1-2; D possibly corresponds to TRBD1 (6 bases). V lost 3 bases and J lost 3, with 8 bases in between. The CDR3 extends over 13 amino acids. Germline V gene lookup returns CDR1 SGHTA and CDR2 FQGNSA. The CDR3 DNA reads TGTGCCAGCAGCTTGAGACAGGACTATGGCTACACCTTC. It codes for CASSLRQDYGYTF.

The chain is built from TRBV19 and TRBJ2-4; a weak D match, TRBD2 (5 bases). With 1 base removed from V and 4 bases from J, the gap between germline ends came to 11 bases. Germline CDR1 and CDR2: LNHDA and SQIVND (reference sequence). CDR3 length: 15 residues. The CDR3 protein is CASSIAGVGKNIQYF. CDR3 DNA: TGTGCCAGTAGTATAGCCGGGGTTGGGAAAAACATTCAGTACTTC. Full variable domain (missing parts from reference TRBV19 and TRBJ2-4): DGGITQSPKYLFRKEGQNVTLSCEQNLNHDAMYWYRQDPGQGLRLIYYSQIVNDFQKGDIAEGYSVSREKKESFPLTVTSAQKNPTAFYLCASSIAGVGKNIQYFGAGTRLSVL.

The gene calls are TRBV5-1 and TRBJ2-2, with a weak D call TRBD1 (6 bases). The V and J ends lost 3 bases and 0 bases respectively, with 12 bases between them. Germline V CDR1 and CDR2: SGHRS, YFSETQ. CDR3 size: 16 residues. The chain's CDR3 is CASSYIRTANTGELFF. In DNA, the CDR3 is TGCGCCAGCAGCTACATCCGGACAGCGAACACCGGGGAGCTGTTTTTT.

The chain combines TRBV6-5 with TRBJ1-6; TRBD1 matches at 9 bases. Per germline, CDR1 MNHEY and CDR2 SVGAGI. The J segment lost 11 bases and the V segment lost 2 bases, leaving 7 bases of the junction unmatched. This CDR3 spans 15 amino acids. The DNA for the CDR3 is TGTGCCAGCAGTTACGGGGGACAGGGATTGCCACCCCTCCACTTT. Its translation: CASSYGGQGLPPLHF.